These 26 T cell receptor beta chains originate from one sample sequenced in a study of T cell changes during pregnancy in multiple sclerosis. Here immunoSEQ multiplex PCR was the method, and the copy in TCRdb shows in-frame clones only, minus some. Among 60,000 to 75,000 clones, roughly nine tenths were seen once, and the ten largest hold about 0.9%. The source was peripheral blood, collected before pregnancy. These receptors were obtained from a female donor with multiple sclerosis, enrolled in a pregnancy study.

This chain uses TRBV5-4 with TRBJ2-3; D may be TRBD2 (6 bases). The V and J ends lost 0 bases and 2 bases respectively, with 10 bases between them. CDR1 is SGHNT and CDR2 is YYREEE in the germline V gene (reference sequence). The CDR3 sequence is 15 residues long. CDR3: CASSLEGGATDTQYF. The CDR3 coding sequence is TGTGCCAGCAGCTTGGAGGGCGGGGCCACAGATACGCAGTATTTT.

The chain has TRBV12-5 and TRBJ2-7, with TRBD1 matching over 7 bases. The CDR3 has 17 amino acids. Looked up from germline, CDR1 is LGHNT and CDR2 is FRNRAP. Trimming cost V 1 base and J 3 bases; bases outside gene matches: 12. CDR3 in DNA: TGTGCTAGTGGTTTGGCTTTGGTGGACAGGATCCTCTACGAGCAGTACTTC. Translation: CASGLALVDRILYEQYF.

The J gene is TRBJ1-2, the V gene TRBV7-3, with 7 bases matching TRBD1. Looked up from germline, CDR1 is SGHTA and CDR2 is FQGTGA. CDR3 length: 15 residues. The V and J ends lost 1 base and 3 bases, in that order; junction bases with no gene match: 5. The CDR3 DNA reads TGTGCCAGCAGCTTAAGTAACAGGGGAGACTATGGCTACACCTTC. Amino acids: CASSLSNRGDYGYTF.

The CDR3 DNA is TGTGCCAGCAGTGATACAGGGCTTGGGCAGTACTTC. Its protein is CASSDTGLGQYF. The V gene is TRBV2, the J gene TRBJ2-5; weak D call: TRBD1 (6 bases). Germline values: CDR1 SNHLY, CDR2 FYNNEI. This CDR3 spans 12 amino acids. V dropped 3 bases and J dropped 11 bases, with 13 bases sitting between them.

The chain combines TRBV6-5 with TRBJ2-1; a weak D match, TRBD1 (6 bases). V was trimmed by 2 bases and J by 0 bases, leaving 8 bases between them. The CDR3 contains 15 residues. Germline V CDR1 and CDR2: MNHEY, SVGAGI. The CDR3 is CASSYLRGSYNEQFF. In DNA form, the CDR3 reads TGTGCCAGCAGTTACCTCAGGGGCTCCTACAATGAGCAGTTCTTC.

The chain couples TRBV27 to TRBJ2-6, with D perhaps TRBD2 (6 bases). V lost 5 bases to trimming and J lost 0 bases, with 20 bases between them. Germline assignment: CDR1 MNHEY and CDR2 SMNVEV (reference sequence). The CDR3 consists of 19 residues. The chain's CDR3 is CASSGTGPNRPSGANVLTF. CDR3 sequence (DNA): TGTGCCAGCAGTGGGACTGGTCCCAACCGACCCTCTGGGGCCAACGTCCTGACTTTC.

CDR3 nucleotides: TGTGCCAGCAGCGTAGTAGGGGAGGGCTACAATGAGCAGTTCTTC. Its protein is CASSVVGEGYNEQFF. The V gene is TRBV9, the J gene TRBJ2-1, with TRBD2 matching over 7 bases. From germline, CDR1 is SGDLS and CDR2 YYNGEE. The CDR3 spans 15 residues. The ends lost 0 bases at V and 3 bases at J; junction bases unmatched: 3.

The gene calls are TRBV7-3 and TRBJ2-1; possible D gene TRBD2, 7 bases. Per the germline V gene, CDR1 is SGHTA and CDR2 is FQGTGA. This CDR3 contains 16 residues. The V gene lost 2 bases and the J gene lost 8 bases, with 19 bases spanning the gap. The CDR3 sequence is CASSLGGAWIQDEQFF. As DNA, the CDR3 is TGTGCCAGCAGCTTAGGGGGGGCTTGGATTCAGGATGAGCAGTTCTTC.

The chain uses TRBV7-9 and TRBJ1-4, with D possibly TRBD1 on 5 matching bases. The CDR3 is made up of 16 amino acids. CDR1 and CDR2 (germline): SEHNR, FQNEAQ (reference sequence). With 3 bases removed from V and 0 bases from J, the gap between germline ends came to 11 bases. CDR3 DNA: TGTGCCAGCAGCTTTGACCCAGGGACAACTAATGAAAAACTGTTTTTT. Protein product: CASSFDPGTTNEKLFF.

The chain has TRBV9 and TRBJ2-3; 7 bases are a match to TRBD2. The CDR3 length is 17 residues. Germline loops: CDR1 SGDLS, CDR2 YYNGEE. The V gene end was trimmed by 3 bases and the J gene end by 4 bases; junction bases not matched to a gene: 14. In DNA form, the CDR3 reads TGTGCCAGCAGCGCCCCCGGAGGCGGGGGAACAGCAGATACGCAGTATTTT. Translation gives CASSAPGGGGTADTQYF.

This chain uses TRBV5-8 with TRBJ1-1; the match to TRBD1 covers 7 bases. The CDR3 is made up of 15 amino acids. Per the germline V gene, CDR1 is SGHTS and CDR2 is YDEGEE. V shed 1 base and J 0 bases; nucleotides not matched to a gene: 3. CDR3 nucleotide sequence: TGTGCCAGCAGCTTGCAAGGGACAGTGAACACTGAAGCTTTCTTT. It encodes CASSLQGTVNTEAFF.

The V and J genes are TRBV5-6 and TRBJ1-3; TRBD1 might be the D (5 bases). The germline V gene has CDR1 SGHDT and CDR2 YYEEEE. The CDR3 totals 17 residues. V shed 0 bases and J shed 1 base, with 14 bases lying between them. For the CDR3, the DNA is TGTGCCAGCAGCTTGGTGTCAGGGTCGGAGTCTGGAAACACCATATATTTT. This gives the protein CASSLVSGSESGNTIYF.

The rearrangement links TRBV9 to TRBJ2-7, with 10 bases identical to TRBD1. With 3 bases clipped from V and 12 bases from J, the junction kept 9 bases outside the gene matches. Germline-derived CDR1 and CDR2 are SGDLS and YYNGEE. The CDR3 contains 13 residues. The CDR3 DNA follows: TGTGCCAGCAGCGAGTCGACAGGGGGCTTTGTGTACTTC. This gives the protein CASSESTGGFVYF.

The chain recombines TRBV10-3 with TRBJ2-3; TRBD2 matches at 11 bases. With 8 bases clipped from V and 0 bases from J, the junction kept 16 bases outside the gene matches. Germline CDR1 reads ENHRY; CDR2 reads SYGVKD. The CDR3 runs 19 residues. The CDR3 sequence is CAIGGPGLAEKPSTDTQYF. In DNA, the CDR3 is TGTGCCATCGGGGGACCGGGACTAGCGGAGAAACCTAGCACAGATACGCAGTATTTT.

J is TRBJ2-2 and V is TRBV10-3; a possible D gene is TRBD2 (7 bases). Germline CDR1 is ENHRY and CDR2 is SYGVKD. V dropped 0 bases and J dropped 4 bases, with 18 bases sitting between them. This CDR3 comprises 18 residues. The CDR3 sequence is CAISESRNSGGATGELFF. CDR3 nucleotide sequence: TGTGCCATCAGTGAGTCGCGAAATAGTGGGGGGGCCACCGGGGAGCTGTTTTTT.

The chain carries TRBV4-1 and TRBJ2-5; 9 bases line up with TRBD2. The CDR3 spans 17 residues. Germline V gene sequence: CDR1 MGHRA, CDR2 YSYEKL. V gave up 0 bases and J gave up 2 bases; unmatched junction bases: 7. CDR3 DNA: TGCGCCAGCAGCCAAGATCCCGCGGGGGGGCTGCAAGAGACCCAGTACTTC. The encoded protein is CASSQDPAGGLQETQYF.

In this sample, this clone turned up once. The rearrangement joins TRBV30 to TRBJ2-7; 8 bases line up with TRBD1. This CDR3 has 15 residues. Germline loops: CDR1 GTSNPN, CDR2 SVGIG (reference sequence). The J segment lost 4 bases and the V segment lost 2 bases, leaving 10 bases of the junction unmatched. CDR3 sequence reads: CAWSSPGQGKYEQYF. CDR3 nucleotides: TGTGCCTGGAGTTCACCCGGACAGGGAAAGTACGAGCAGTACTTC.

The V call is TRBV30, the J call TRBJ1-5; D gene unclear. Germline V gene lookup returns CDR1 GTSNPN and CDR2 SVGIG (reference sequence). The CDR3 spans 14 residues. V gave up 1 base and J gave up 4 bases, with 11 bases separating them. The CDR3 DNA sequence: TGTGCCTGGAGTGATCAGGTACTGAATCAGCCCCAGCATTTT. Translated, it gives CAWSDQVLNQPQHF.

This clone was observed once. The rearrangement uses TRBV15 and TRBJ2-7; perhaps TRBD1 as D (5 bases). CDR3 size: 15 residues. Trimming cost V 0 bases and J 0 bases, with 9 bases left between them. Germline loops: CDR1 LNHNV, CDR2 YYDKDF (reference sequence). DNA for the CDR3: TGTGCCACCAGCAGAGATAGGGGCGGCTCCTACGAGCAGTACTTC. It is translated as CATSRDRGGSYEQYF.

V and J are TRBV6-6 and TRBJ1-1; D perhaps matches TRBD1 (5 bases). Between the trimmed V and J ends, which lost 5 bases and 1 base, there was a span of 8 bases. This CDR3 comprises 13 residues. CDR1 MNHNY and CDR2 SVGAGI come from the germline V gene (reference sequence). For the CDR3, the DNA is TGTGCCAGCAGTCCGGGGGAGAACACTGAAGCTTTCTTT. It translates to CASSPGENTEAFF.

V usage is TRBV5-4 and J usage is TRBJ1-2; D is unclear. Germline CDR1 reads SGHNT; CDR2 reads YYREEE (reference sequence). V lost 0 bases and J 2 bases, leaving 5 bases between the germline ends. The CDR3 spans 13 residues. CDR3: CASSLGGNYGYTF. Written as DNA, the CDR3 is TGTGCCAGCAGCTTGGGAGGAAACTATGGCTACACCTTC.

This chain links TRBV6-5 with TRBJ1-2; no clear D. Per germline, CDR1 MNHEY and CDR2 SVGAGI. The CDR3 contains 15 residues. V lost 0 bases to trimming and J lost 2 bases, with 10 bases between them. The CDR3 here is CASSYSVYPNYGYTF. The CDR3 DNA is TGTGCCAGCAGTTACTCCGTCTACCCGAACTATGGCTACACCTTC.

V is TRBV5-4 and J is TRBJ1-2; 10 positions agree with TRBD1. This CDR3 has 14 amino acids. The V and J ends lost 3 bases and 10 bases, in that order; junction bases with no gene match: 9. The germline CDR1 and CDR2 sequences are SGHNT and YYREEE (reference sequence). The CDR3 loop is CASSSGTGVFVYTF. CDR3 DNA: TGTGCCAGCAGCTCCGGGACAGGGGTATTCGTCTACACCTTC.

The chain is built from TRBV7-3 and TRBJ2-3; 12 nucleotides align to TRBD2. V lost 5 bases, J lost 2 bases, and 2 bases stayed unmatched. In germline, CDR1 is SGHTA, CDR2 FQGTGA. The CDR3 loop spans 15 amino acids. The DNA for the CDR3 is TGTGCCAGCAGCCGGACTAGCGGGGACACAGATACGCAGTATTTT. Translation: CASSRTSGDTDTQYF. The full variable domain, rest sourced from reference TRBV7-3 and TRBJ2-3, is GAGVSQTPSNKVTEKGKYVELRCDPISGHTALYWYRQSLGQGPEFLIYFQGTGAADDSGLPNDRFFAVRPEGSVSTLKIQRTERGDSAVYLCASSRTSGDTDTQYFGPGTRLTVL.

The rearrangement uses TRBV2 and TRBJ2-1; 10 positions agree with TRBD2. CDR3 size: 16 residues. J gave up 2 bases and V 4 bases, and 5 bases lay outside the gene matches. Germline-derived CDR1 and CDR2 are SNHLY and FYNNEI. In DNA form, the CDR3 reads TGTGCCAGCAGTGCGCTAGCGGGGGTGGCCTACAATGAGCAGTTCTTC. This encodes CASSALAGVAYNEQFF.

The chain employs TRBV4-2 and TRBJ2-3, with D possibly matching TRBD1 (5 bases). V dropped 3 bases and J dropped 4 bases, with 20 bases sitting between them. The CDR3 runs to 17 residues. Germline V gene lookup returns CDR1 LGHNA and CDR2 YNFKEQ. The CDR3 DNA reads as TGTGCCAGCAGCCAGGTTCTAAGGGGAATGGTCCCAGATACGCAGTATTTT. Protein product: CASSQVLRGMVPDTQYF.